The T cell receptor beta chain under discussion was sequenced for a study of blood T cells in healthy people across ages. Overall study: About one barcoded beta molecule per two T cells came from capture by template switching. Study-wide findings and caveats: Diversity was higher, and naive CD4+ cells more numerous, in long-lived donors than in aged donors. As age increased, TCR beta diversity per million T cells fell in a roughly linear fashion.

This clonotype was counted a few times. Its cognate antigen is unknown. Alongside a J-beta primer mix, a sample-barcoded 5' primer served in a second PCR lasting about 7 to 11 cycles. In TCRdb, the 5' RACE reads were re-called with MiXCR into one record per CDR3 protein. The table has hundreds of thousands of distinct CDR3 sequences, roughly 56% seen once; the top ten hold roughly 26%. Donor samples were obtained from healthy Caucasian individuals from Russia, aged about 6 to 90. The source of this sequence is a middle-aged man in good health. What was sequenced was blood.

The CDR3 loop is CASSDTGIDEQYF. The CDR3 DNA reads as TGTGCCAGCAGTGATACAGGGATCGACGAGCAGTACTTC. The chain employs TRBV2 and TRBJ2-7, with a possible D match to TRBD1 (6 bases). CDR1 is SNHLY and CDR2 is FYNNEI in the germline V gene. Trimming removed 3 bases at V and 5 bases at J, with 11 bases between. The length of the CDR3 is 13 residues.